This paragraph covers one T cell receptor beta chain sequence. What it binds is not known. The data were taken from a study of response to subunit inactivated influenza vaccine. MiXCR, run by TCRdb on the RT-PCR reads, gives a single entry per CDR3 protein. The sample lists a few hundred thousand distinct CDR3 sequences; approximately 23% were seen once. V was clipped by 4 bases and J by 0 bases, with 16 bases between them. This CDR3 is built from 17 residues. Germline CDR1 and CDR2: DFQATT and SNEGSKA (reference sequence). Regarding the study as a whole: Only a handful of new T cells, the authors suggested, are recruited with each seasonal influenza vaccination.

The origin of this receptor is a man between 50 and 69 years old who received an inactivated influenza vaccine. The rearrangement uses TRBV20-1 and TRBJ1-6, with D unclear. This specimen consisted of PBMCs from blood, obtained 21 months after vaccination. CDR3 in DNA: TGCAGTGCTAAGCCCGTTGATCCGAGCTCCTATAATTCACCCCTCCACTTT. Protein: CSAKPVDPSSYNSPLHF.